This entry lists 25 T cell receptor beta chains sequenced from one sample in a study of early T cells in non-severe SARS-CoV-2 infection. TCRdb re-called the 5' RACE reads with MiXCR, one entry per CDR3 protein. The sample gives about 30,000 distinct CDR3 sequences, 4.6% of which show up once; 5.5% to 6% is in the top ten. The specimen comprised whole blood, sampled at baseline. The receptors originated from an adult who was a healthcare worker with PCR-confirmed SARS-CoV-2 infection or an uninfected control (not recorded which).

This clonotype was detected a few times. This chain joins TRBV20-1 and TRBJ2-7, with D perhaps TRBD1 or TRBD2 (6 bases each). Between the trimmed V and J ends, which lost 2 bases and 4 bases, there was a span of 15 bases. The CDR3 covers 14 residues. Germline CDR1 is DFQATT and CDR2 is SNEGSKA (reference sequence). The CDR3 loop is CSARIPGASYEQYF. The CDR3 DNA is TGCAGTGCTAGAATTCCGGGGGCGTCGTACGAGCAGTACTTC.

This clonotype has at least ten counts. J is TRBJ1-6 and V is TRBV6-5; D call uncertain. Trimming took off 0 bases at V and 0 bases at J, with 9 bases between the two ends. This CDR3 spans 17 amino acids. Germline V gives CDR1 MNHEY, CDR2 SVGAGI. CDR3 DNA: TGTGCCAGCAGTTACTCACAATGGAGCTCCTATAATTCACCCCTCCACTTT. Translating gives CASSYSQWSSYNSPLHF.

Many counts were recorded for this clonotype. The V call is TRBV19, the J call TRBJ2-1, with TRBD1 matching 7 bases. Trimming took 4 bases from V and 10 from J; bases not matched to a gene: 10. This CDR3 has 14 residues. In germline, CDR1 is LNHDA, CDR2 SQIVND (reference sequence). For the CDR3, the DNA is TGTGCCAGTAGTACATACAGGGGCCGGGTGGAGCAGTTCTTC. It is translated as CASSTYRGRVEQFF.

Many counts were recorded for this clonotype. The gene calls are TRBV7-2 and TRBJ1-2, with D tentatively TRBD1 (5 bases). CDR1 and CDR2 (germline): SGHTA, FQGNSA. V was cut by 5 bases and J by 10 bases, with 17 bases left in between. There are 13 residues in the CDR3. The CDR3 region is CASSRDRGDFYTF. CDR3 sequence (DNA): TGTGCCAGCAGCCGTGATCGCGGGGACTTCTACACCTTC.

This clonotype was counted ten times or more. The chain links TRBV9 to TRBJ1-1; no definite D call. Deletions cut 0 bases from V and 3 bases from J, with 6 bases between. CDR1 is SGDLS and CDR2 is YYNGEE in the germline V gene. The CDR3 has 13 residues. The CDR3 region has the DNA TGTGCCAGCAGCGTAGTCCCCTACACTGAAGCTTTCTTT. Translation: CASSVVPYTEAFF.

V and J are TRBV20-1 and TRBJ2-3; D assignment may be TRBD1 or TRBD2 (5 bases each). V lost 2 bases and J lost 11, with 11 bases in between. Germline CDR1 DFQATT, CDR2 SNEGSKA (reference sequence). The CDR3 is made up of 11 amino acids. CDR3: CSARSGTVQYF. The CDR3 coding sequence is TGCAGTGCTAGAAGTGGGACCGTGCAGTATTTT.

This clonotype was recorded at least ten times. The chain has TRBV6-4 and TRBJ2-2; no clear D. Germline V CDR1 and CDR2: MRHNA, SNTAGT. The CDR3 runs 13 residues. Deletions cut 4 bases from V and 5 bases from J, with 8 bases between. CDR3 loop: CASSGLDTGELFF. As DNA, the CDR3 is TGTGCCAGCAGTGGGCTAGATACCGGGGAGCTGTTTTTT.

This clonotype appeared many times. The V and J genes are TRBV20-1 and TRBJ2-1; D may be TRBD2 (5 bases). The CDR3 loop spans 15 amino acids. Germline assignment: CDR1 DFQATT and CDR2 SNEGSKA (reference sequence). With 4 bases removed from V and 5 bases from J, the gap between germline ends came to 18 bases. The CDR3 loop reads CSANSVAQQNNEQFF. CDR3 sequence (DNA): TGCAGTGCTAACTCCGTAGCGCAACAGAACAATGAGCAGTTCTTC.

This clonotype was detected a few times. This chain uses TRBV19 with TRBJ2-7; 13 bases map to TRBD2. The CDR3 has 14 residues. Trimming took 3 bases from V and 6 from J; bases not matched to a gene: 2. CDR1 LNHDA and CDR2 SQIVND come from the germline V gene (reference sequence). CDR3 sequence: CASSIGLAGAEQYF. The CDR3 coding sequence is TGTGCCAGTAGTATCGGACTAGCGGGGGCCGAGCAGTACTTC.

This clonotype was counted ten times or more. This chain uses TRBV18 with TRBJ1-5; 9 positions agree with TRBD1. This CDR3 region has 16 residues. The J segment lost 0 bases and the V segment lost 3 bases, leaving 3 bases of the junction unmatched. Per germline, CDR1 KGHSH and CDR2 LQKENI. The DNA of the CDR3 is TGTGCCAGCTCACCGGGACAGGGAAATAGCAATCAGCCCCAGCATTTT. Residues: CASSPGQGNSNQPQHF. Together with reference TRBV18 and TRBJ1-5, the CDR3 gives the full variable domain: NAGVMQNPRHLVRRRGQEARLRCSPMKGHSHVYWYRQLPEEGLKFMVYLQKENIIDESGMPKERFSAEFPKEGPSILRIQQVVRGDSAAYFCASSPGQGNSNQPQHFGDGTRLSIL.

This clonotype was found a few times. This may stem from a read error, because a much larger clone lies one nucleotide away. V is TRBV18 and J is TRBJ2-3; D gene ambiguous. In germline, CDR1 is KGHSH, CDR2 LQKENI. The CDR3 contains 13 residues. The CDR3 nucleotides are TGTGCCAACTCACCACCGAGTCTGGATACGCAGTATTTT. Its protein is CANSPPSLDTQYF. Combining the CDR3 with reference TRBV18 and TRBJ2-3 gives the whole variable domain NAGVMQNPRHLVRRRGQEARLRCSPMKGHSHVYWYRQLPEEGLKFMVYLQKENIIDESGMPKERFSAEFPKEGPSILRIQQVVRGDSAAYFCANSPPSLDTQYFGPGTRLTVL.

This clonotype was seen many times. This chain joins TRBV14 and TRBJ2-7, with D perhaps matching TRBD1 (6 bases). CDR3 length: 13 amino acids. Germline V gene data show CDR1 as SGHDN and CDR2 as FVKESK. Trimming took 4 bases from V and 2 from J, leaving 9 bases between them. This CDR3 reads CASSLGQPYEQYF. The CDR3 coding sequence is TGTGCCAGCAGCCTAGGACAGCCCTACGAGCAGTACTTC.

This clonotype was picked up many times. The rearrangement joins TRBV4-1 to TRBJ2-3; TRBD2 matches at 10 bases. V was clipped by 0 bases and J by 0 bases; unmatched bases: 3. Germline V gene sequence: CDR1 MGHRA, CDR2 YSYEKL. The CDR3 is 17 amino acids. In DNA form, the CDR3 reads TGCGCCAGCAGCCAAGATGGGACTAGCGCTAGCACAGATACGCAGTATTTT. Translating it yields CASSQDGTSASTDTQYF.

The V call is TRBV7-2, the J call TRBJ1-1; 7 nucleotides align to TRBD1. V dropped 6 bases and J dropped 7; count of bases not matched to a gene: 5. The CDR3 extends over 12 amino acids. CDR1 and CDR2 from the germline V gene are SGHTA and FQGNSA. The CDR3 loop is CASRGGGVEAFF. The CDR3, as DNA: TGTGCCAGCAGAGGGGGCGGGGTTGAAGCTTTCTTT.

This clonotype was seen at least ten times. The chain carries TRBV27 and TRBJ2-7; perhaps TRBD2 as D (6 bases). The CDR3 has 15 amino acids. Trimming took off 5 bases at V and 2 bases at J, with 16 bases between the two ends. In germline, CDR1 is MNHEY, CDR2 SMNVEV (reference sequence). This CDR3 is CASSPLAILPYEQYF. DNA for the CDR3: TGTGCCAGCAGTCCTCTAGCGATACTTCCCTACGAGCAGTACTTC.

In this sample, this clonotype turned up many times. The chain joins TRBV6-2 or TRBV6-3 to TRBJ2-4; TRBD2 aligns across 10 bases. This CDR3 has 17 amino acids. Germline assignment: CDR1 MNHEY and CDR2 SVGEGT. Trimming removed 2 bases from V and 5 bases from J; junction bases left unmatched: 9. CDR3 DNA: TGTGCCAGCAGTTACCCGGGCAGCGGGGGGGCCGAAAACATTCAGTACTTC. It translates to CASSYPGSGGAENIQYF.

This clonotype showed up many times. V usage is TRBV10-2 and J usage is TRBJ1-5, with TRBD1 matching over 7 bases. J gave up 7 bases and V 8 bases, and 5 bases lay outside the gene matches. CDR3 size: 12 residues. CDR1 WSHSY and CDR2 SAAADI come from the germline V gene. CDR3 DNA: TGCGCCAGCCGGCAGGGGGACCAGCCCCAGCATTTT. Its protein is CASRQGDQPQHF.

This clonotype was counted many times. The chain has TRBV18 and TRBJ2-7; D is uncertain. CDR1 is KGHSH and CDR2 is LQKENI in the germline V gene. The CDR3 totals 14 residues. The V end was cut by 6 bases, the J end by 2 bases, with 14 bases between. For the CDR3, the DNA is TGTGCCAGCTCCCCAGACGGCCGGCCCTACGAGCAGTACTTC. Its translation is CASSPDGRPYEQYF.

This clonotype was detected ten times or more. The genes are TRBV18 and TRBJ2-7, with no clear D. V lost 5 bases, J lost 2 bases, and 10 bases lay in between. The V gene's germline CDR1 is KGHSH and CDR2 LQKENI. There are 13 residues in the CDR3. CDR3 nucleotides: TGTGCCAGCTCAACGACACGCACCTACGAGCAGTACTTC. It specifies CASSTTRTYEQYF.

This clonotype was detected ten times or more. CDR3 in DNA: TGTGCCAGCAGTCCCACCGGGATCCACAATGAGCAGTTCTTC. Its translation: CASSPTGIHNEQFF. V is TRBV12-3 or TRBV12-4 and J is TRBJ2-1, with a possible D match to TRBD2 (5 bases). The CDR3 is made up of 14 amino acids. The V end was cut by 5 bases, the J end by 5 bases, with 13 bases between.

This clonotype was seen repeatedly, ten times or more. The chain links TRBV27 to TRBJ2-4; D uncertain. Germline V gene lookup returns CDR1 MNHEY and CDR2 SMNVEV (reference sequence). The CDR3 consists of 16 residues. V was cut by 0 bases and J by 1 base, with 10 bases left in between. The CDR3 bases are TGTGCCAGCAGTTTATCCCCGGCCATGGCCAAAAACATTCAGTACTTC. Its translation is CASSLSPAMAKNIQYF.

By sample fraction, this clonotype is medium-sized. This sequence joins TRBV7-2 and TRBJ2-1; possibly TRBD1 for D (6 bases). Germline V CDR1 and CDR2: SGHTA, FQGNSA. The CDR3 sequence is 15 residues long. Trimming left V 5 bases short and J 6 bases short, with 17 bases between. The CDR3 bases are TGTGCCAGCAGCCCACAGGGAAGGGGTACCAATGAGCAGTTCTTC. Protein: CASSPQGRGTNEQFF.

This clonotype was observed a few times. The V call is TRBV7-9, the J call TRBJ2-3; a possible D gene is TRBD2 (6 bases). Between the trimmed V and J ends, which lost 5 bases and 4 bases, there was a span of 16 bases. CDR1 is SEHNR, CDR2 FQNEAQ, per germline (reference sequence). The CDR3 is made up of 15 amino acids. The CDR3 DNA reads TGTGCCAGCAGCCGGGGGACCCAGCGCGCAGATACGCAGTATTTT. Translating it yields CASSRGTQRADTQYF.

The sample holds many counts of this clonotype. This chain uses TRBV12-3 or TRBV12-4 with TRBJ1-5, with D possibly TRBD1 on 5 matching bases. V was trimmed by 5 bases and J by 0 bases, leaving 8 bases between them. CDR3 length: 14 amino acids. The CDR3 DNA is TGTGCCAGCAGTCGAGGACATAGCAATCAGCCCCAGCATTTT. This translates into CASSRGHSNQPQHF.

This clonotype has a count of ten or more. The V gene is TRBV19, the J gene TRBJ2-2; D perhaps matches TRBD1 (6 bases). Germline V CDR1 and CDR2: LNHDA, SQIVND (reference sequence). The CDR3 is 15 amino acids. V lost 6 bases and J 1 base, leaving 12 bases between the germline ends. DNA of the CDR3: TGTGCCAGTAGAAGAGCAGGGGAGAACACCGGGGAGCTGTTTTTT. Its translation is CASRRAGENTGELFF.